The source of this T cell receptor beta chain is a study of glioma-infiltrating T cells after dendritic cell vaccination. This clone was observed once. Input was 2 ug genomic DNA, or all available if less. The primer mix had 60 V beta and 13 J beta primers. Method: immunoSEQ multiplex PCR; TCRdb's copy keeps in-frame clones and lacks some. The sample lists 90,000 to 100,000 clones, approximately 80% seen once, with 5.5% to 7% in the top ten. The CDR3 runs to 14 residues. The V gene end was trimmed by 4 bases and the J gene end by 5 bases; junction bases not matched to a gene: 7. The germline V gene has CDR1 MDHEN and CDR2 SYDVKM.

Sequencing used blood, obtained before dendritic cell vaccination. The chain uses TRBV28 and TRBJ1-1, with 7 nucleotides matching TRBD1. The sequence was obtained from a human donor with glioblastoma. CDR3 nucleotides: TGTGCCAGCAGTTCAGACAGGGTTTGGACTGAAGCTTTCTTT. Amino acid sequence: CASSSDRVWTEAFF.